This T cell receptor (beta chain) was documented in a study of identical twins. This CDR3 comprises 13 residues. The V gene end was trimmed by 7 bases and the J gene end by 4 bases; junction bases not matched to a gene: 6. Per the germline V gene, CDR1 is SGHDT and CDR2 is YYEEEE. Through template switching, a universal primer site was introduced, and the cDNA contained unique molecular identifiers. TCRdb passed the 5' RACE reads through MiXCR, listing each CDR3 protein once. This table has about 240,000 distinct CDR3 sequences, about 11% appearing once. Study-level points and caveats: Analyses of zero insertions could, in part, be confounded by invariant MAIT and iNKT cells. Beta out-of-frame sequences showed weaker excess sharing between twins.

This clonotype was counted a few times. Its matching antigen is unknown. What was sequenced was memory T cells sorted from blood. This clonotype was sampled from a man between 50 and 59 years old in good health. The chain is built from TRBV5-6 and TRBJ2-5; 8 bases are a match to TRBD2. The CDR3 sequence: CASGGRIGETQYF. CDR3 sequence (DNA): TGTGCCAGCGGCGGGAGGATCGGAGAGACCCAGTACTTC.